Presented here are 26 T cell receptor beta chains from one specimen sequenced in a study of metastatic and nonmetastatic thyroid tumors. No patient had received any treatment before thyroid surgery. With MiXCR, TCRdb reprocessed the PCR reads. The data show around 18,000 clones, around 30% seen once. Sequenced input: tumor tissue. All receptors come from a female donor with papillary thyroid cancer or a benign thyroid nodule (not recorded which). Some clones in this sample may be carry-over from other donors' samples.

By sample share, this clone is medium-sized. This rearrangement joins TRBV28 to TRBJ1-2; TRBD1 might be the D (5 bases). The germline CDR1 and CDR2 sequences are MDHEN and SYDVKM. The V end lost 7 bases, the J end lost 3 bases, and 15 bases lay between the germline ends. The CDR3 runs to 14 residues. The CDR3 loop is CASKPTELYYGYTF. CDR3 nucleotides: TGTGCCAGCAAACCGACAGAGCTATACTATGGCTACACCTTC.

This clone was picked up a small number of times. The CDR3 here is CASSLENGELFF. The CDR3, as DNA: TGTGCCAGCAGCTTAGAAAACGGGGAGCTGTTTTTT. The genes are TRBV7-9 and TRBJ2-2; D is unresolved. The CDR3 runs to 12 residues. V shed 1 base and J shed 7 bases, with 4 bases lying between them. CDR1 and CDR2 from the germline V gene are SEHNR and FQNEAQ (reference sequence). The full variable domain, with the rest looked up from reference TRBV7-9 and TRBJ2-2, is DTGVSQNPRHKITKRGQNVTFRCDPISEHNRLYWYRQTLGQGPEFLTYFQNEAQLEKSRLLSDRFSAERPKGSFSTLEIQRTEQGDSAMYLCASSLENGELFFGEGSRLTVL.

This clone has only a few counts. CDR3: CATTSGNTIYF. Here the CDR3 DNA reads TGTGCCACCACATCTGGAAACACCATATATTTT. V is TRBV24-1 and J is TRBJ1-3; the D is unclear. V gave up 8 bases and J gave up 1 base, with 2 bases separating them. The germline gives CDR1 KGHDR, CDR2 SFDVKD. This CDR3 comprises 11 residues.

This clone was seen a few times. This sequence joins TRBV25-1 and TRBJ1-6; tentative D call: TRBD1 (6 bases). The V gene's germline CDR1 is MGHDK and CDR2 SYGVNS. This CDR3 is built from 16 residues. V lost 3 bases and J lost 5, with 14 bases in between. CDR3 region: CASSDPKQGNNSPLHF. CDR3 DNA sequence: TGTGCCAGCAGTGACCCCAAACAGGGTAATAATTCACCCCTCCACTTT.

This clone was seen only a few times. The CDR3 end shows no conserved phenylalanine or tryptophan, and so a read error is likely. It is unclear where the CDR3 begins or ends on the DNA, so no DNA is shown, and the CDR3 is as TCRdb lists it. The chain joins TRBV15 to TRBJ2-3. The CDR3 is made up of 15 amino acids, end residues included. Germline lookup yields CDR1 LNHNV and CDR2 YYDKDF (reference sequence). CDR3 region: CATSREGIRTDTQYL.

This clone ranks as medium-sized. The V and J genes are TRBV10-3 and TRBJ1-4, with D possibly being TRBD1 (6 bases). The V gene's germline CDR1 is ENHRY and CDR2 SYGVKD. The CDR3 sequence is 15 residues long. V lost 3 bases to trimming and J lost 10 bases, with 18 bases between them. The DNA of the CDR3 is TGTGCCATCAGTGAAGGGGGAGACGAATCGAGAAAACTGTTTTTT. It codes for CAISEGGDESRKLFF.

The V gene is TRBV9, the J gene TRBJ2-3; 7 nucleotides match TRBD1. V was pared by 0 bases and J by 2 bases, with 3 bases of the junction left unmatched. This CDR3 is built from 15 residues. Germline CDR1 is SGDLS and CDR2 is YYNGEE. The CDR3 protein is CASSVGQGVTDTQYF. As DNA, the CDR3 is TGTGCCAGCAGCGTAGGCCAGGGGGTCACAGATACGCAGTATTTT.

This chain uses TRBV5-1 with TRBJ1-2, with 7 bases lining up with TRBD1. The germline gives CDR1 SGHRS, CDR2 YFSETQ. CDR3 length: 16 amino acids. V was pared by 4 bases and J by 8 bases, with 17 bases of the junction left unmatched. This CDR3 is CASSRARDSLSGGYTF. The CDR3 DNA reads as TGCGCCAGCAGCAGGGCCCGGGACAGCCTATCTGGAGGCTACACCTTC.

This clone rates as medium-sized. This rearrangement joins TRBV7-9 to TRBJ2-1; D call uncertain. Trimming removed 2 bases at V and 3 bases at J, with 11 bases between. Germline V gives CDR1 SEHNR, CDR2 FQNEAQ (reference sequence). The CDR3 is 15 residues long. The CDR3 here is CASSLNAGVYNEQFF. The CDR3, as DNA: TGTGCCAGCAGCTTAAATGCAGGAGTCTACAATGAGCAGTTCTTC.

This clone was detected many times. The chain combines TRBV5-4 with TRBJ2-7; D is unresolved. The CDR3 runs 14 residues. Trimming removed 4 bases from V and 3 bases from J, with 14 bases in between. From germline, CDR1 is SGHNT and CDR2 YYREEE (reference sequence). The CDR3 region is CASSLDLVHYEQYF. For the CDR3, the DNA is TGTGCCAGCAGCCTAGACCTAGTCCACTACGAGCAGTACTTC.

CDR3 DNA: TGTGCCAGCAGACCTAGCGGGGGCCTAAACGGCGAGCAGTTCTTC. Translated: CASRPSGGLNGEQFF. V usage is TRBV9 and J usage is TRBJ2-1; 10 bases are shared with TRBD2. V lost 5 bases, J lost 10 bases, and 12 bases stayed unmatched. CDR1 SGDLS and CDR2 YYNGEE come from the germline V gene. CDR3 length equals 15 residues.

With respect to this clone: The junction does not match germline at one end; this may be a read error. The V call is TRBV9, the J call TRBJ1-3; D gene unclear. Germline V lookup: CDR1 SGDLS, CDR2 YYNGEE. The CDR3 contains 15 residues. Here the CDR3 DNA reads TGTGCCAGCAGCTTAATCGGGATGGGTGGAAGCACCATATATTTT. This codes for CASSLIGMGGSTIYF.

In this sample, this clone turned up many times. The chain uses TRBV18 and TRBJ2-4; maybe TRBD2 (6 bases). This CDR3 has 12 residues. Germline CDR1 KGHSH, CDR2 LQKENI. V was trimmed by 3 bases and J by 8 bases, leaving 8 bases between them. The CDR3 DNA reads TGTGCCAGCTCACCGAGGGAGGACATTCAGTACTTC. Translated: CASSPREDIQYF. Variable domain in full (rest from reference TRBV18 and TRBJ2-4): NAGVMQNPRHLVRRRGQEARLRCSPMKGHSHVYWYRQLPEEGLKFMVYLQKENIIDESGMPKERFSAEFPKEGPSILRIQQVVRGDSAAYFCASSPREDIQYFGAGTRLSVL.

V usage is TRBV27 and J usage is TRBJ1-1, with D perhaps matching TRBD1 (5 bases). The CDR3 spans 15 residues. V was cut by 4 bases and J by 5 bases, with 17 bases left in between. Per germline, CDR1 MNHEY and CDR2 SMNVEV (reference sequence). The CDR3 DNA reads as TGTGCCAGCAGTTCCCAGGGAGGTTTGTGGACTGAAGCTTTCTTT. This translates into CASSSQGGLWTEAFF.

This clone was found a few times. This chain uses TRBV2 with TRBJ2-7; D may correspond to TRBD1 or TRBD2 (5 bases each). The germline gives CDR1 SNHLY, CDR2 FYNNEI. This CDR3 contains 12 residues. V shed 8 bases and J shed 6 bases, with 14 bases lying between them. CDR3 in DNA: TGTGCCAGCCTGGGACGAACGCGCGAGCAGTACTTC. This codes for CASLGRTREQYF. Drawing the rest from reference TRBV2 and TRBJ2-7, the complete variable domain is EPEVTQTPSHQVTQMGQEVILRCVPISNHLYFYWYRQILGQKVEFLVSFYNNEISEKSEIFDDQFSVERPDGSNFTLKIRSTKLEDSAMYFCASLGRTREQYFGPGTRLTVT.

The chain couples TRBV27 to TRBJ2-7; 8 nucleotides line up with TRBD1. The CDR3 contains 15 residues. With 5 bases clipped from V and 5 bases from J, the junction kept 11 bases outside the gene matches. Per the germline V gene, CDR1 is MNHEY and CDR2 is SMNVEV (reference sequence). CDR3 DNA: TGTGCCAGCAGTCCCCGGACAGGGTGGGTCAACGAGCAGTACTTC. Translated: CASSPRTGWVNEQYF.

The rearrangement joins TRBV11-2 to TRBJ2-7, with 12 bases lining up with TRBD2. CDR3 length: 16 residues. Germline CDR1 and CDR2: SGHAT and FQNNGV. V lost 3 bases, J lost 3 bases, and 6 bases stayed unmatched. The CDR3 nucleotides read TGTGCCAGCAGCTTTACTAGCGGGAGGACTTACTACGAGCAGTACTTC. Translated, it gives CASSFTSGRTYYEQYF.

This clone has just a few counts. This chain uses TRBV2 with TRBJ2-7; D might be TRBD1 (5 bases). The CDR3 totals 13 residues. Germline V CDR1 and CDR2: SNHLY, FYNNEI. The ends were cut back, 5 bases at V and 3 bases at J, with 11 bases in the middle. The CDR3 loop is CASSSGHVYEQYF. The CDR3 DNA follows: TGTGCCAGCAGTTCTGGACATGTCTACGAGCAGTACTTC.

J is TRBJ1-6 and V is TRBV5-1, with D perhaps matching TRBD1 (6 bases). The CDR3 contains 14 residues. V lost 2 bases to trimming and J lost 8 bases, with 11 bases between them. Per germline, CDR1 SGHRS and CDR2 YFSETQ. The CDR3, as DNA: TGCGCCAGCAGCTTTGGACAGTTAGATTCACCCCTCCACTTT. Protein sequence: CASSFGQLDSPLHF.

This clone has more than one count but fewer than ten. The V gene is TRBV27, the J gene TRBJ2-1; 15 bases map to TRBD2. CDR1 is MNHEY and CDR2 is SMNVEV in the germline V gene (reference sequence). The CDR3 is 15 residues long. Trimming at V came to 7 bases and at J to 9 bases, leaving 7 bases not matched to a gene. CDR3 loop: CASNGLAGGPSEQFF. The DNA for the CDR3 is TGTGCCAGCAACGGACTAGCGGGAGGGCCTAGTGAGCAGTTCTTC.

This chain joins TRBV28 and TRBJ2-4; D remains ambiguous. This CDR3 has 14 amino acids. V was clipped by 3 bases and J by 5 bases, with 11 bases between them. Per the germline V gene, CDR1 is MDHEN and CDR2 is SYDVKM. This CDR3 is CASSFEQAENIQYF. CDR3 DNA: TGTGCCAGCAGTTTTGAGCAGGCGGAAAACATTCAGTACTTC.

CDR3 coding DNA: TGTGCCAGTAGTCCGCTGAGCGGCCCTCGGTGGGAAAAACTGTTTTTT. Amino acid sequence: CASSPLSGPRWEKLFF. The genes are TRBV19 and TRBJ1-4, with D unresolved. CDR1 is LNHDA, CDR2 SQIVND, per germline (reference sequence). V was cut by 5 bases and J by 8 bases, with 21 bases left in between. The CDR3 totals 16 residues.

The V call is TRBV2, the J call TRBJ2-5; possibly TRBD2 for D (5 bases). Germline CDR1 SNHLY, CDR2 FYNNEI. This CDR3 is built from 14 residues. V lost 4 bases and J 4 bases, leaving 13 bases between the germline ends. In DNA, the CDR3 is TGTGCCAGCAGTGGGGCTGGAGGATCAGAGACCCAGTACTTC. It is translated as CASSGAGGSETQYF.

This clone is medium-sized by share. The V gene is TRBV7-2, the J gene TRBJ1-5, with a weak D call TRBD1 (6 bases). Between the trimmed V and J ends, which lost 6 bases and 5 bases, there was a span of 14 bases. Germline V gene sequence: CDR1 SGHTA, CDR2 FQGNSA. The CDR3 loop spans 14 amino acids. The CDR3 is CASSLRYRDQPQHF. In DNA, the CDR3 is TGTGCCAGCAGTTTGAGATACAGGGATCAGCCCCAGCATTTT.

V gene TRBV11-3 combines with J gene TRBJ1-1; the D is unclear. The ends were cut back, 4 bases at V and 0 bases at J, with 12 bases in the middle. CDR1 is SGHNT, CDR2 YENEEA, per germline. The CDR3 is 15 amino acids. CDR3 sequence: CASSSRPTLNTEAFF. CDR3 in DNA: TGTGCCAGCAGCTCAAGACCGACCCTGAACACTGAAGCTTTCTTT.

The chain combines TRBV11-2 with TRBJ1-5; TRBD1 might be the D (5 bases). With 6 bases removed from V and 5 bases from J, the gap between germline ends came to 14 bases. The CDR3 consists of 14 residues. In germline, CDR1 is SGHAT, CDR2 FQNNGV. The CDR3 is CASSQSQGYQPQHF. In DNA, the CDR3 is TGTGCCAGCAGTCAAAGTCAGGGTTATCAGCCCCAGCATTTT.